These 6 T cell receptor beta chains share one sample of origin, sequenced in a study of blood T cell repertoires in COVID-19. TCRdb's table, derived via immunoSEQ multiplex PCR, lists solely in-frame clones and lacks some. The table has more than 20,000 clones, roughly 89% seen once. Sequencing was carried out using peripheral blood. These receptors originate from a woman in her fifties or sixties with active COVID-19.

The rearrangement links TRBV7-4 to TRBJ2-1; D is possibly TRBD2 (5 bases). The CDR3 extends over 14 amino acids. Germline assignment: CDR1 SGHVT and CDR2 SQSDAQ. V was cut by 4 bases and J by 4 bases, with 11 bases left in between. Here the CDR3 DNA reads TGTGCCAGCAGCTACAAAGCGGAATACAATGAGCAGTTCTTC. Its protein product is CASSYKAEYNEQFF.

The CDR3 region is CASSPTGLLYEQFF. CDR3 nucleotide sequence: TGTGCCAGCAGCCCGACAGGGCTCCTCTATGAGCAGTTCTTC. The chain combines TRBV27 with TRBJ2-1; TRBD1 aligns across 7 bases. The V gene end was trimmed by 6 bases and the J gene end by 8 bases; junction bases not matched to a gene: 10. The CDR3 consists of 14 residues. Germline V CDR1 and CDR2: MNHEY, SMNVEV (reference sequence).

This chain uses TRBV5-1 with TRBJ2-7, with 9 bases identical to TRBD2. This CDR3 spans 16 amino acids. Germline V gene lookup returns CDR1 SGHRS and CDR2 YFSETQ. V was pared by 0 bases and J by 5 bases, with 9 bases of the junction left unmatched. Written as DNA, the CDR3 is TGCGCCAGCAGCTTGGTGGGCGGTAGCGGGAGACACGAGCAGTACTTC. Encoded protein: CASSLVGGSGRHEQYF.

The rearrangement links TRBV7-2 to TRBJ2-7, with D perhaps TRBD1 (7 bases). Deletions cut 1 base from V and 2 bases from J, with 15 bases between. The length of the CDR3 is 16 residues. Germline CDR1 SGHTA, CDR2 FQGNSA. CDR3 nucleotide sequence: TGTGCCAGCAGCTTAGGTCGCAGGGGGGTCACCTACGAGCAGTACTTC. It translates to CASSLGRRGVTYEQYF.

The chain is built from TRBV11-3 and TRBJ1-1, with 8 bases that match TRBD1. Germline CDR1 reads SGHNT; CDR2 reads YENEEA. The CDR3 loop spans 13 amino acids. V trimming: 5 bases; J trimming: 1 base; junction bases outside the gene matches: 0. CDR3 nucleotides: TGTGCCAGCAGCGGACAGGGGAACACTGAAGCTTTCTTT. Its protein product is CASSGQGNTEAFF.

The V and J genes are TRBV2 and TRBJ2-3, with a tentative D call TRBD2 (6 bases). The CDR3 has 17 residues. Deletions cut 7 bases from V and 0 bases from J, with 20 bases between. Per the germline V gene, CDR1 is SNHLY and CDR2 is FYNNEI. In DNA, the CDR3 is TGTGCCAGCAAACGACCCCTTCGCGGGACTAGCACAGATACGCAGTATTTT. Translated: CASKRPLRGTSTDTQYF.